This T cell receptor beta chain comes out of a study of shared clonotypes between healthy human individuals. Sequenced by immunoSEQ multiplex PCR; TCRdb stores in-frame clones only, minus some. The table lists about 2.4 million clones, roughly 93% of them singletons, with roughly 0.39% in the top ten. V lost 0 bases, J lost 6 bases, and 10 bases lay in between. Germline V gene data show CDR1 as SGHNT and CDR2 as YENEEA. The CDR3 has 14 residues. The chain employs TRBV11-3 and TRBJ2-3, with D perhaps given as TRBD1 or TRBD2 (5 bases each). What was sequenced was naive CD4+ T cells from PBMCs. The sample's subset: CD45RA+ positively selected. This receptor was identified in a man younger than 30 in good health. Some clones in this sample may be carry-over from other donors' samples. For the CDR3, the DNA is TGTGCCAGCAGCTTAGATGGGGGTCTGGATACGCAGTATTTT. Encoded protein: CASSLDGGLDTQYF.